The 18 T cell receptor beta chains below come from one sample, sequenced in a study of technical replicates of blood from four donors. TCRdb's table, derived via immunoSEQ multiplex PCR, lists solely in-frame clones and lacks some. The profile shows about 85,000 clones, over 90% of them singletons. Sequenced sample: T cells isolated from PBMCs. Every receptor here comes from a human donor in good health.

The chain carries TRBV9 and TRBJ1-6; D call uncertain. CDR1 and CDR2 (germline): SGDLS, YYNGEE. Trimming took 0 bases from V and 10 from J, leaving 14 bases between them. The CDR3 has 15 residues. In DNA form, the CDR3 reads TGTGCCAGCAGCGTAGCCCCGGAGGTTCTATCACCCCTCCACTTT. Amino acids: CASSVAPEVLSPLHF. Full variable domain (outside the CDR3, taken from reference TRBV9 and TRBJ1-6): DSGVTQTPKHLITATGQRVTLRCSPRSGDLSVYWYQQSLDQGLQFLIQYYNGEERAKGNILERFSAQQFPDLHSELNLSSLELGDSALYFCASSVAPEVLSPLHFGNGTRLTVT.

This clone was seen a single time. This chain joins TRBV5-4 and TRBJ1-1; possibly TRBD1 for D (6 bases). The CDR3 sequence is 17 residues long. The germline V and J ends were trimmed by 3 bases and 4 bases, with 22 bases remaining between them. CDR1 SGHNT and CDR2 YYREEE come from the germline V gene (reference sequence). The CDR3 is CASSWGSFDPRGTEAFF. For the CDR3, the DNA is TGTGCCAGCAGCTGGGGTAGTTTTGATCCCAGGGGCACTGAAGCTTTCTTT.

This chain uses TRBV7-6 with TRBJ2-7, with 10 bases fitting TRBD1. Looked up from germline, CDR1 is SGHVS and CDR2 is FNYEAQ. The CDR3 is made up of 18 amino acids. The trim removed 2 bases at V and 1 base at J, leaving 11 bases unmatched. In DNA, the CDR3 is TGTGCCAGCAGCTTACCGGCGGGACAGGGGATTATGTCCTACGAGCAGTACTTC. Translation: CASSLPAGQGIMSYEQYF.

V usage is TRBV5-1 and J usage is TRBJ2-2, with 8 bases matching TRBD2. The CDR3 extends over 15 amino acids. Germline V gene lookup returns CDR1 SGHRS and CDR2 YFSETQ. V lost 0 bases and J lost 6; bases outside the gene matches: 4. CDR3 nucleotides: TGCGCCAGCAGCTTGGAACGGGAGGGCTCCGGGGAGCTGTTTTTT. This translates into CASSLEREGSGELFF.

V usage is TRBV5-1 and J usage is TRBJ2-1; 8 positions agree with TRBD2. V lost 5 bases to trimming and J lost 2 bases; unmatched junction nucleotides: 6. CDR3 length: 15 amino acids. In germline, CDR1 is SGHRS, CDR2 YFSETQ. The CDR3 loop reads CASRLGLATYNEQFF. CDR3 in DNA: TGCGCCAGCAGACTCGGACTAGCAACCTACAATGAGCAGTTCTTC.

The chain combines TRBV2 with TRBJ1-1, with a weak D call TRBD1 (6 bases). The V end lost 7 bases, the J end lost 3 bases, and 12 bases lay between the germline ends. CDR3 size: 13 residues. CDR1 is SNHLY, CDR2 FYNNEI, per germline. Here the CDR3 reads CASNSQGDTEAFF. CDR3 sequence (DNA): TGTGCCAGCAATTCACAGGGTGACACTGAAGCTTTCTTT. The full variable domain, with the rest looked up from reference TRBV2 and TRBJ1-1, is EPEVTQTPSHQVTQMGQEVILRCVPISNHLYFYWYRQILGQKVEFLVSFYNNEISEKSEIFDDQFSVERPDGSNFTLKIRSTKLEDSAMYFCASNSQGDTEAFFGQGTRLTVV.

The chain combines TRBV10-1 with TRBJ1-2, with a weak D call TRBD1 (5 bases). The V and J ends lost 3 bases and 4 bases respectively, with 18 bases between them. The CDR3 covers 16 residues. CDR1 is WNHNN, CDR2 SYGVQD, per germline (reference sequence). The CDR3 bases are TGCGCCAGCAGTGAAATAGGACACCCCCGGGCCTATGGCTACACCTTC. Translating it yields CASSEIGHPRAYGYTF.

The V and J genes are TRBV9 and TRBJ2-7; D is possibly TRBD1 (6 bases). Germline CDR1 SGDLS, CDR2 YYNGEE. The V gene lost 4 bases and the J gene lost 0 bases, with 14 bases spanning the gap. The CDR3 consists of 15 residues. The CDR3 sequence is CASSPDRSSSYEQYF. In nucleotides, the CDR3 is TGTGCCAGCAGCCCAGACAGGTCGAGCTCCTACGAGCAGTACTTC.

The chain joins TRBV19 to TRBJ2-3, with a weak D call TRBD2 (6 bases). The germline gives CDR1 LNHDA, CDR2 SQIVND (reference sequence). Trimming cost V 4 bases and J 3 bases, with 20 bases left between them. CDR3 length: 17 residues. The CDR3 reads CASSTRGPQSGTDTQYF. As DNA, the CDR3 is TGTGCCAGTAGTACGCGGGGACCCCAATCCGGGACAGATACGCAGTATTTT.

CDR3 DNA sequence: TGCGCCAGCAGCCAAGGGGACAGGGATCAAACTGAAGCTTTCTTT. Protein product: CASSQGDRDQTEAFF. J is TRBJ1-1 and V is TRBV4-1; 9 positions agree with TRBD1. This CDR3 is 15 amino acids long. Looked up from germline, CDR1 is MGHRA and CDR2 is YSYEKL. Losses at the gene ends were 1 base for V and 5 bases for J; bases not matched to a gene: 5.

In nucleotides, the CDR3 is TGCAGCGTTGATACTAGCACAGATACGCAGTATTTT. Encoded protein: CSVDTSTDTQYF. The rearrangement links TRBV29-1 to TRBJ2-3, with D unresolved. Between the trimmed V and J ends, which lost 3 bases and 0 bases, there was a span of 4 bases. The CDR3 runs to 12 residues. Germline CDR1 reads SQVTM; CDR2 reads ANQGSEA.

In DNA form, the CDR3 reads TGTGCCAGCAGCTTAGGACTAGCGGGAGGCCTCGCTTCCTACGAGCAGTACTTC. Its translation is CASSLGLAGGLASYEQYF. This chain uses TRBV7-9 with TRBJ2-7, with 13 positions matching TRBD2. Germline trimming cut 1 base from V and 1 base from J; bases unmatched to any gene: 7. Germline V lookup: CDR1 SEHNR, CDR2 FQNEAQ (reference sequence). The CDR3 covers 18 residues.

The chain couples TRBV2 to TRBJ1-1; D perhaps matches TRBD1 (5 bases). V was pared by 9 bases and J by 6 bases, with 23 bases between. This CDR3 contains 15 residues. Germline V gene sequence: CDR1 SNHLY, CDR2 FYNNEI. CDR3 nucleotides: TGTGCCAGTGGGGGGGTGCTCAGGGTGGTTGCTGAAGCTTTCTTT. Translation gives CASGGVLRVVAEAFF. Variable domain in full (rest from reference TRBV2 and TRBJ1-1): EPEVTQTPSHQVTQMGQEVILRCVPISNHLYFYWYRQILGQKVEFLVSFYNNEISEKSEIFDDQFSVERPDGSNFTLKIRSTKLEDSAMYFCASGGVLRVVAEAFFGQGTRLTVV.

The chain couples TRBV5-1 to TRBJ1-2, with TRBD1 identical over 10 bases. Germline CDR1 reads SGHRS; CDR2 reads YFSETQ. The J segment lost 5 bases and the V segment lost 3 bases, leaving 4 bases of the junction unmatched. This CDR3 region has 14 residues. The CDR3 here is CASSWTGGRYGYTF. DNA for the CDR3: TGCGCCAGCAGCTGGACAGGGGGAAGGTATGGCTACACCTTC.

In DNA form, the CDR3 reads TGTGCCAGCAGCCACTCTCCCGGCTACGAGCAGTACTTC. Encoded protein: CASSHSPGYEQYF. The gene calls are TRBV28 and TRBJ2-7; D is uncertain. CDR3 length: 13 amino acids. V dropped 6 bases and J dropped 3 bases, with 12 bases sitting between them. Germline CDR1 MDHEN, CDR2 SYDVKM.

The chain carries TRBV5-1 and TRBJ1-4; 9 bases line up with TRBD1. This CDR3 has 15 residues. V lost 0 bases to trimming and J lost 10 bases; unmatched junction nucleotides: 7. Germline CDR1 is SGHRS and CDR2 is YFSETQ. The DNA for the CDR3 is TGCGCCAGCAGCTTGGGGGACAGGGATCTTACAAAACTGTTTTTT. It specifies CASSLGDRDLTKLFF.

The chain couples TRBV28 to TRBJ1-1; D is unclear. Trimming pared 5 bases from V and 7 bases from J, leaving 14 bases between. The CDR3 loop spans 13 amino acids. Germline CDR1 MDHEN, CDR2 SYDVKM. The chain's CDR3 is CASSLSDSLEAFF. CDR3 coding DNA: TGTGCCAGCAGTCTTTCGGACTCTCTTGAAGCTTTCTTT.

J is TRBJ1-2 and V is TRBV19; the D is unclear. The germline V and J ends were trimmed by 7 bases and 3 bases, with 9 bases remaining between them. Germline CDR1 and CDR2: LNHDA and SQIVND (reference sequence). The CDR3 loop spans 12 amino acids. This chain's CDR3 is CASKRSDYGYTF. CDR3 nucleotide sequence: TGTGCCAGTAAGCGGTCGGACTATGGCTACACCTTC.